Below, 24 T cell receptor beta chains from the same sample are listed, as sequenced in a study of blood T cell repertoires in COVID-19 (dated by TCRdb to 2020 to 2022). Libraries were made using the immunoSEQ multiplex PCR assay. Held by TCRdb, this immuneACCESS table contains in-frame sequences only and omits some clones. Under half of the omission traces to an unresolved V gene where checked; the cause of the rest is unknown. Counted in this sample were some 430,000 clones; 80% to 95% of them appeared once. Jointly, the top ten make up approximately 0.55% of the sample. Specimen: PBMCs or T cells enriched from blood (not recorded which). The receptors here all came from a man aged 18 to 30 who had recovered from COVID-19.

This chain links TRBV5-1 with TRBJ2-6; D not certain. Trimming cost V 2 bases and J 0 bases, with 6 bases left between them. Germline V gene data show CDR1 as SGHRS and CDR2 as YFSETQ. This CDR3 is 15 amino acids long. CDR3 sequence (DNA): TGCGCCAGCAGCTTAAAGAGCTCTGGGGCCAACGTCCTGACTTTC. Residues: CASSLKSSGANVLTF.

The chain combines TRBV11-3 with TRBJ2-3, with 8 bases lining up with TRBD1. Germline V lookup: CDR1 SGHNT, CDR2 YENEEA. The CDR3 extends over 13 amino acids. Trimming cost V 4 bases and J 5 bases; bases outside gene matches: 2. The CDR3 DNA follows: TGTGCCAGCAGCTCCACAGGGGGAGATACGCAGTATTTT. This codes for CASSSTGGDTQYF.

This chain joins TRBV12-1 and TRBJ2-2; the table's D call, TRBD2, was not checked against the DNA. TRBV12-1 is a listed pseudogene. CDR3 length equals 20 residues. CDR3 sequence reads: CASSSALNLLAGGPTGELFF. DNA for the CDR3: TGTGCCAGCAGCTCGGCCCTTAACTTACTAGCGGGAGGACCCACCGGGGAGCTGTTTTTT.

Concerning this clone: The same CDR3 arises from other DNA sequences in this sample as well. This chain connects TRBV5-1 to TRBJ2-4; 8 bases align to TRBD1. Germline V CDR1 and CDR2: SGHRS, YFSETQ. CDR3 length: 14 amino acids. V was clipped by 4 bases and J by 8 bases; unmatched bases: 8. The CDR3 is CASSLGQGADIQYF. The DNA for the CDR3 is TGCGCCAGCAGCCTCGGACAGGGAGCGGACATTCAGTACTTC.

The genes are TRBV4-1 and TRBJ2-2; 8 positions match TRBD2. Germline V gene data show CDR1 as MGHRA and CDR2 as YSYEKL. J gave up 7 bases and V 2 bases, and 12 bases lay outside the gene matches. This CDR3 spans 17 amino acids. CDR3 DNA sequence: TGCGCCAGCAGCCAAAATGGGGCCGGACTAGCCAACGGGGAGCTGTTTTTT. This gives the protein CASSQNGAGLANGELFF.

The J gene is TRBJ1-1, the V gene TRBV12-5; TRBD1 matches 9 bases. Trimming at V came to 0 bases and at J to 2 bases, leaving 10 bases not matched to a gene. Germline loops: CDR1 LGHNT, CDR2 FRNRAP. This CDR3 region has 18 residues. Here the CDR3 DNA reads TGTGCTAGTGGTTTGGTTTTCGGGACAGGGTGGGCCAACACTGAAGCTTTCTTT. It specifies CASGLVFGTGWANTEAFF. Full variable domain (rest looked up from reference TRBV12-5 and TRBJ1-1): DARVTQTPRHKVTEMGQEVTMRCQPILGHNTVFWYRQTMMQGLELLAYFRNRAPLDDSGMPKDRFSAEMPDATLATLKIQPSEPRDSAVYFCASGLVFGTGWANTEAFFGQGTRLTVV.

The J gene is TRBJ2-1, the V gene TRBV6-1; possibly TRBD2 for D (5 bases). CDR3 size: 15 residues. Germline lookup yields CDR1 MNHNS and CDR2 SASEGT. V lost 2 bases to trimming and J lost 6 bases, with 14 bases between them. CDR3 in amino acids: CASSETPTRGNEQFF. The CDR3 DNA follows: TGTGCCAGCAGTGAAACTCCGACTCGGGGCAATGAGCAGTTCTTC.

The CDR3 DNA is TGTGCCATCAGTGAGTCAACAGGTAACACTGAAGCTTTCTTT. Translation gives CAISESTGNTEAFF. This chain connects TRBV10-3 to TRBJ1-1; tentative D call: TRBD1 (5 bases). V lost 0 bases, J lost 2 bases, and 7 bases lay in between. The CDR3 extends over 14 amino acids. The germline V gene encodes CDR1 ENHRY and CDR2 SYGVKD.

J is TRBJ1-4 and V is TRBV10-3, with 10 bases lining up with TRBD1. Germline V gene data show CDR1 as ENHRY and CDR2 as SYGVKD. The V segment lost 5 bases and the J segment 5 bases; nucleotides outside the gene matches: 2. The CDR3 loop spans 14 amino acids. In DNA form, the CDR3 reads TGTGCCATCAGTAAGGACAGGGGGAATGAAAAACTGTTTTTT. Protein: CAISKDRGNEKLFF.

This clone was detected only once. The chain couples TRBV3-1 (or the pseudogene TRBV3-2) to TRBJ2-2; 11 nucleotides match TRBD2. The CDR3 is made up of 14 amino acids. Germline loops: CDR1 LGHDT, CDR2 YNNKEL (reference sequence). Trimming removed 4 bases from V and 6 bases from J; junction bases left unmatched: 1. Here the CDR3 reads CASSLSGRAGELFF. The CDR3 DNA follows: TGTGCCAGCAGCCTTAGCGGGAGGGCCGGGGAGCTGTTTTTT.

This clone was counted a single time. The gene calls are TRBV15 and TRBJ1-5, with a tentative D call TRBD1 (5 bases). CDR3 length equals 15 residues. The V gene's germline CDR1 is LNHNV and CDR2 YYDKDF (reference sequence). Trimming took 4 bases from V and 4 from J, leaving 14 bases between them. In DNA, the CDR3 is TGTGCCACCAGCAACCGATTGGGACTAAATCAGCCCCAGCATTTT. Protein product: CATSNRLGLNQPQHF.

The chain has TRBV6-5 and TRBJ2-1; 9 bases line up with TRBD2. Looked up from germline, CDR1 is MNHEY and CDR2 is SVGAGI. This CDR3 is 16 amino acids long. With V trimmed by 1 base and J by 7 bases, 8 bases remained unmatched. CDR3 in DNA: TGTGCCAGCAGTTACTTACCGGGACTAGCTAAAAATGAGCAGTTCTTC. Translated, it gives CASSYLPGLAKNEQFF.

CDR3 loop: CASSVTRGTPGNTIYF. CDR3 nucleotides: TGTGCCAGCAGTGTCACGAGGGGGACGCCTGGAAACACCATATATTTT. The chain couples TRBV2 to TRBJ1-3, with D maybe TRBD1 (6 bases). This CDR3 comprises 16 residues. Trimming took off 4 bases at V and 2 bases at J, with 15 bases between the two ends. Germline V gives CDR1 SNHLY, CDR2 FYNNEI.

The table lists this clone with a count of one. The rearrangement uses TRBV6-5 and TRBJ1-1, with D perhaps matching TRBD1 (6 bases). Germline V gene sequence: CDR1 MNHEY, CDR2 SVGAGI. The CDR3 has 14 amino acids. Trimming took 6 bases from V and 6 from J, leaving 17 bases between them. The DNA of the CDR3 is TGTGCCAGCAGGTTCAACAGGGCGAATCCTGAAGCTTTCTTT. This gives the protein CASRFNRANPEAFF.

The V call is TRBV30, the J call TRBJ2-1; 11 bases line up with TRBD1. J lost 7 bases, V lost 5 bases, and 4 bases had no gene match. This CDR3 comprises 13 residues. The germline V gene encodes CDR1 GTSNPN and CDR2 SVGIG (reference sequence). In nucleotides, the CDR3 is TGTGCCTGGGGACAGGGGGCTAAAAATGAGCAGTTCTTC. It encodes CAWGQGAKNEQFF.

The rearrangement links TRBV3-1 (or the pseudogene TRBV3-2) to TRBJ1-4, with D maybe TRBD1 (6 bases). From germline, CDR1 is LGHDT and CDR2 YNNKEL (reference sequence). V shed 4 bases and J shed 7 bases, with 19 bases lying between them. This CDR3 has 16 residues. CDR3 loop: CASSPTIQGWGEKLFF. CDR3 DNA: TGTGCCAGCAGCCCTACCATACAGGGATGGGGTGAAAAACTGTTTTTT.

The chain recombines TRBV6-1 with TRBJ1-5; the D is unclear. The CDR3 totals 15 residues. CDR1 MNHNS and CDR2 SASEGT come from the germline V gene. V was trimmed by 2 bases and J by 0 bases, leaving 8 bases between them. The CDR3 spells CASSEFEYSNQPQHF. The CDR3 DNA follows: TGTGCCAGCAGTGAATTTGAGTATAGCAATCAGCCCCAGCATTTT.

The chain links TRBV7-9 to TRBJ2-5, with D perhaps TRBD2 (6 bases). This CDR3 spans 16 amino acids. Germline loops: CDR1 SEHNR, CDR2 FQNEAQ (reference sequence). V shed 5 bases and J shed 5 bases, with 21 bases lying between them. The CDR3 reads CASSPNRGTPLETQYF. The CDR3 DNA reads as TGTGCCAGCAGCCCGAATCGCGGGACTCCTCTTGAGACCCAGTACTTC.

The chain joins TRBV11-2 to TRBJ2-7; a possible D gene is TRBD2 (5 bases). The CDR3 runs to 13 residues. Germline-derived CDR1 and CDR2 are SGHAT and FQNNGV. Trimming removed 1 base at V and 6 bases at J, with 10 bases between. The CDR3 loop reads CASSLGQEGEQYF. CDR3 DNA sequence: TGTGCCAGCAGCTTAGGGCAAGAGGGCGAGCAGTACTTC.

The rearrangement uses TRBV27 and TRBJ1-2; maybe TRBD1 (5 bases). The V gene's germline CDR1 is MNHEY and CDR2 SMNVEV (reference sequence). The CDR3 covers 13 residues. V gave up 5 bases and J gave up 4 bases, with 11 bases separating them. The CDR3 is CASSARQGYGYTF. CDR3 sequence (DNA): TGTGCCAGCAGTGCCCGGCAGGGCTATGGCTACACCTTC.

The chain is built from TRBV15 and TRBJ1-6; the D gene is possibly TRBD1 (6 bases). Trimming pared 3 bases from V and 7 bases from J, leaving 19 bases between. The CDR3 is 17 amino acids. CDR1 is LNHNV and CDR2 is YYDKDF in the germline V gene (reference sequence). The chain's CDR3 is CATSRATFRGGNSPLHF. CDR3 sequence (DNA): TGTGCCACCAGCAGGGCCACTTTTAGGGGGGGAAATTCACCCCTCCACTTT.

The chain couples TRBV30 to TRBJ2-5; a possible D gene is TRBD1 (6 bases). Trimming took 2 bases from V and 1 from J, leaving 8 bases between them. The CDR3 contains 13 residues. The germline V gene encodes CDR1 GTSNPN and CDR2 SVGIG (reference sequence). The CDR3 reads CAWSTGIQETQYF. In DNA, the CDR3 is TGTGCCTGGAGTACAGGGATCCAAGAGACCCAGTACTTC.

This chain links TRBV15 with TRBJ2-7; possibly TRBD1 for D (5 bases). The length of the CDR3 is 14 residues. Germline assignment: CDR1 LNHNV and CDR2 YYDKDF (reference sequence). Trimming cost V 8 bases and J 1 base, with 15 bases left between them. The CDR3 reads CATSGWGPSYEQYF. For the CDR3, the DNA is TGTGCCACCTCCGGGTGGGGCCCGTCCTACGAGCAGTACTTC.

The V and J genes are TRBV10-3 and TRBJ1-2; 10 bases map to TRBD1. Trimming removed 10 bases from V and 0 bases from J; junction bases left unmatched: 2. The CDR3 contains 13 residues. The V gene's germline CDR1 is ENHRY and CDR2 SYGVKD. CDR3 residues: CATGTGANYGYTF. The CDR3, as DNA: TGTGCCACAGGGACAGGGGCTAACTATGGCTACACCTTC.